One T cell receptor beta chain is described in this entry. This specimen comes from a study of blood T cell repertoires in COVID-19. Whole-study context: Specimens from acute and convalescent COVID-19 originated in the United States, Italy and Spain. T cells, B-cell-depleted T cells, or PBMCs supplied cDNA or gDNA.

Germline V gene data show CDR1 as LGHNA and CDR2 as YSLEER. J gave up 1 base and V 0 bases, and 5 bases lay outside the gene matches. CDR3 length: 17 residues. Original handling: Reference gene primer amplification in the assay estimated nucleated cell counts. Using immunoSEQ multiplex PCR, the repertoire was profiled, and TCRdb retains in-frame clones only, with some absent. V and J calls plus clone size are reproduced from that table; the DNA served to infer D and trimming. Of under 100,000 clones in the sample, 81% were seen once. The sequence derives from a man older than 75 with active or convalescent COVID-19. The sequencing sample was made of peripheral blood. The chain recombines TRBV4-3 with TRBJ2-4; 8 bases are a match to TRBD1. CDR3 nucleotide sequence: TGCGCCAGCAGCCAAGATGTGGACAGGGTGGCCAAAAACATTCAGTACTTC. This encodes CASSQDVDRVAKNIQYF.